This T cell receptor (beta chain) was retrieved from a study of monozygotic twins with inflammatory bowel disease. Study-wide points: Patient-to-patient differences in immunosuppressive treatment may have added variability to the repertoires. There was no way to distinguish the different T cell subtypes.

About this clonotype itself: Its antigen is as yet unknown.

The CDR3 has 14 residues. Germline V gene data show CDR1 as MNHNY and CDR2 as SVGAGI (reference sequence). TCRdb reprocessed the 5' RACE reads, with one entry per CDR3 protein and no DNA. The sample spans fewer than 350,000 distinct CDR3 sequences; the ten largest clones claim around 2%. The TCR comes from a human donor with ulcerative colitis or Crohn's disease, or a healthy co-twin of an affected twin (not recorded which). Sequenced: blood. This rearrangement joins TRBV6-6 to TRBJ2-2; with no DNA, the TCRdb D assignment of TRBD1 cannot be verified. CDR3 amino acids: CASNPTVNTGELFF.